These 24 T cell receptor beta chains came from one sample sequenced in a study of CD8 T cells in ankylosing spondylitis. TCRdb re-derived calls from the 5' RACE reads in MiXCR, one entry per CDR3 protein. The table includes about 110,000 distinct CDR3 sequences, approximately 25% detected once. The sample consisted of synovial fluid, either unsorted or a sorted T cell fraction (not recorded which). The source of these receptors is a male donor with ankylosing spondylitis.

This clonotype came up a few times. This chain joins TRBV11-1 and TRBJ2-5, with D possibly called TRBD1 or TRBD2 (5 bases each). Germline V lookup: CDR1 SGHAT, CDR2 FQDESV (reference sequence). Trimming left V 5 bases short and J 5 bases short, with 9 bases between. This CDR3 contains 12 residues. CDR3 in amino acids: CASSNEGETQYF. The CDR3 bases are TGTGCCAGCAGCAATGAGGGGGAGACCCAGTACTTC.

The sample holds many counts of this clonotype. This sequence joins TRBV12-3 or TRBV12-4 and TRBJ1-4; D is unclear. V lost 7 bases, J lost 4 bases, and 10 bases lay in between. The CDR3 runs 13 residues. The CDR3 DNA is TGTGCCAGCACGGTGTGGAGTAATGAAAAACTGTTTTTT. Its translation is CASTVWSNEKLFF.

This clonotype was recorded a few times. The chain employs TRBV6-2 or TRBV6-3 and TRBJ2-1, with D perhaps matching TRBD1 (6 bases). V lost 5 bases and J lost 2, with 10 bases in between. The CDR3 is 14 residues long. CDR1 and CDR2 (germline): MNHEY, SVGEGT. The CDR3 bases are TGTGCCAGCAGTGCAGGGGCGCCCTACAATGAGCAGTTCTTC. This gives the protein CASSAGAPYNEQFF.

The genes are TRBV30 and TRBJ1-1; D is uncertain. The CDR3 consists of 12 residues. The V end was cut by 4 bases, the J end by 4 bases, with 10 bases between. Germline V gene lookup returns CDR1 GTSNPN and CDR2 SVGIG (reference sequence). Written as DNA, the CDR3 is TGTGCCTGGATCCGCCCCAGCACTGAAGCTTTCTTT. This translates into CAWIRPSTEAFF.

This clonotype was seen more than once but under ten times. This chain links TRBV12-3 or TRBV12-4 with TRBJ2-5, with TRBD2 matching over 10 bases. The CDR3 is made up of 14 amino acids. Trimming cost V 6 bases and J 5 bases; bases outside gene matches: 6. DNA for the CDR3: TGTGCCAGCAGATCGAGCGGGAGGGTTGAGACCCAGTACTTC. Translating gives CASRSSGRVETQYF.

The sample holds many counts of this clonotype. V and J are TRBV12-3 or TRBV12-4 and TRBJ2-3; no clear D. Trimming took 4 bases from V and 2 from J, leaving 7 bases between them. This CDR3 spans 13 amino acids. CDR3 in DNA: TGTGCCAGCAGTTACCGCCTCACAGATACGCAGTATTTT. This gives the protein CASSYRLTDTQYF.

This clonotype was counted only a few times. J is TRBJ2-7 and V is TRBV5-4; TRBD2 matches at 14 bases. The J segment lost 2 bases and the V segment lost 2 bases, leaving 15 bases of the junction unmatched. CDR3 length: 20 residues. The V gene's germline CDR1 is SGHNT and CDR2 YYREEE (reference sequence). The CDR3: CASSFFPGTSGRNIAYEQYV. The CDR3, as DNA: TGTGCCAGCAGCTTTTTCCCTGGGACTAGCGGGAGAAATATTGCCTACGAGCAGTACGTC.

The chain recombines TRBV12-3 or TRBV12-4 with TRBJ2-1, with TRBD1 matching 9 bases. V trimming: 2 bases; J trimming: 9 bases; junction bases outside the gene matches: 5. CDR3 length equals 14 residues. The CDR3 loop reads CASSLRTGVAEQFF. The CDR3 DNA follows: TGTGCCAGCAGTTTAAGGACAGGGGTAGCTGAGCAGTTCTTC.

This clonotype has at least ten counts. V and J are TRBV9 and TRBJ2-2; 7 bases line up with TRBD2. Germline-derived CDR1 and CDR2 are SGDLS and YYNGEE. The CDR3 length is 16 residues. Germline trimming cut 7 bases from V and 0 bases from J; bases unmatched to any gene: 9. The CDR3 DNA sequence: TGTGCCAGCGGGCAACAGCGGGGCGCGAACACCGGGGAGCTGTTTTTT. It codes for CASGQQRGANTGELFF.

This clonotype occurred a few times. The chain uses TRBV4-1 and TRBJ2-7; 8 nucleotides line up with TRBD2. The CDR3 has 15 residues. J lost 3 bases, V lost 3 bases, and 7 bases had no gene match. Germline CDR1 and CDR2: MGHRA and YSYEKL. DNA for the CDR3: TGCGCCAGCAGCCATGACACTAGCGGACTCTACGAGCAGTACGTC. Translating gives CASSHDTSGLYEQYV.

The genes are TRBV6-1 and TRBJ2-2; 14 bases are shared with TRBD2. The CDR3 spans 16 residues. Germline CDR1 is MNHNS and CDR2 is SASEGT. Trimming cost V 6 bases and J 5 bases; bases outside gene matches: 5. The CDR3 region is CASSRTSGRLTGELFF. As DNA, the CDR3 is TGTGCCAGCAGCCGGACTAGCGGGAGGCTGACCGGGGAGCTGTTTTTT.

A few counts support this clonotype. The chain couples TRBV5-4 to TRBJ2-2; possibly TRBD2 for D (6 bases). V was trimmed by 4 bases and J by 0 bases, leaving 10 bases between them. Germline-derived CDR1 and CDR2 are SGHNT and YYREEE (reference sequence). This CDR3 comprises 15 residues. CDR3 in amino acids: CASSTPGANTGELFF. The CDR3 DNA follows: TGTGCCAGCAGCACCCCGGGAGCGAACACCGGGGAGCTGTTTTTT.

Many counts were recorded for this clonotype. V usage is TRBV11-2 and J usage is TRBJ2-1; TRBD2 might be the D (5 bases). In germline, CDR1 is SGHAT, CDR2 FQNNGV. CDR3 length: 15 residues. Trimming cost V 5 bases and J 0 bases, with 11 bases left between them. The CDR3 DNA reads as TGTGCCAGCAGCGCCGGGGTAAGCTCCTACAATGAGCAGTTCTTC. Amino acid sequence: CASSAGVSSYNEQFF.

In its sample, this clonotype was seen many times. The chain carries TRBV20-1 and TRBJ2-1, with 7 bases fitting TRBD2. The V segment lost 3 bases and the J segment 7 bases; nucleotides outside the gene matches: 15. From germline, CDR1 is DFQATT and CDR2 SNEGSKA (reference sequence). The CDR3 contains 16 residues. The CDR3 DNA reads as TGCAGTGCTAGGTTTGTAGCGGGTAAAACAATTAATGAGCAGTTCTTC. It encodes CSARFVAGKTINEQFF.

The CDR3 bases are TGCAGTGCTCTTAATCAGGTTTATGGCTACACCTTC. It codes for CSALNQVYGYTF. The V gene is TRBV20-1, the J gene TRBJ1-2; D ambiguous. Trimming removed 5 bases at V and 5 bases at J, with 12 bases between. The CDR3 covers 12 residues. The germline V gene encodes CDR1 DFQATT and CDR2 SNEGSKA (reference sequence).

This clonotype was seen at least ten times. The CDR3 DNA is TGCAGCGTTTTACAGGGGTTGGAGACCCAGTACTTC. Residues: CSVLQGLETQYF. V and J are TRBV29-1 and TRBJ2-5, with 7 bases aligning to TRBD1. Germline CDR1 and CDR2: SQVTM and ANQGSEA. The V and J ends lost 5 bases and 5 bases, in that order; junction bases with no gene match: 5. This CDR3 has 12 amino acids. The variable domain in full, completed from reference TRBV29-1 and TRBJ2-5, reads SAVISQKPSRDICQRGTSLTIQCQVDSQVTMMFWYRQQPGQSLTLIATANQGSEATYESGFVIDKFPISRPNLTFSTLTVSNMSPEDSSIYLCSVLQGLETQYFGPGTRLLVL.

The sample holds a few counts of this clonotype. J is TRBJ1-1 and V is TRBV5-1; 8 nucleotides match TRBD1. Unmatched junction bases numbered 7, after V lost 7 bases and J lost 5 bases. CDR1 and CDR2 from the germline V gene are SGHRS and YFSETQ. CDR3 length: 13 residues. CDR3 sequence (DNA): TGCGCCAGCGGGACAGGCGGTAGGACTGAAGCTTTCTTT. Translated, it gives CASGTGGRTEAFF.

This chain uses TRBV5-6 with TRBJ1-5; D unclear. Per the germline V gene, CDR1 is SGHDT and CDR2 is YYEEEE. CDR3 length equals 14 residues. The V gene lost 3 bases and the J gene lost 13 bases, with 20 bases spanning the gap. In DNA form, the CDR3 reads TGTGCCAGCAGCTCCCTGATCGAGGGCAGTCGACAGCATTTT. Translation: CASSSLIEGSRQHF.

This clonotype has only a few counts. The chain joins TRBV12-3 or TRBV12-4 to TRBJ2-1; 7 bases agree with TRBD1. Trimming at V came to 6 bases and at J to 2 bases, leaving 10 bases not matched to a gene. The length of the CDR3 is 16 residues. The CDR3 sequence is CASRHEGAGAYNEQFF. Written as DNA, the CDR3 is TGTGCCAGCAGACATGAGGGGGCAGGAGCCTACAATGAGCAGTTCTTC.

CDR3 sequence (DNA): TGTGCCAGCAGCTTAGAGGCAGCTTCCGATACGCAGTATTTT. Protein product: CASSLEAASDTQYF. The chain couples TRBV7-2 to TRBJ2-3, with D unclear. The length of the CDR3 is 14 residues. The V gene's germline CDR1 is SGHTA and CDR2 FQGNSA. Trimming removed 1 base at V and 6 bases at J, with 11 bases between.

This clonotype was picked up a small number of times. The CDR3 loop reads CASKAGGTDTQYF. The CDR3 coding sequence is TGTGCCAGCAAAGCGGGAGGGACAGATACGCAGTATTTT. The chain couples TRBV7-9 to TRBJ2-3; TRBD2 matches at 10 bases. The CDR3 is 13 residues long. After removal of 7 bases from V and 3 bases from J, the junction contained 1 base not matched to a gene. The germline V gene encodes CDR1 SEHNR and CDR2 FQNEAQ (reference sequence).

This clonotype was recorded many times. The J gene is TRBJ1-2, the V gene TRBV29-1, with a weak D call TRBD1 (5 bases). CDR3 length equals 13 residues. CDR1 is SQVTM, CDR2 ANQGSEA, per germline. V lost 3 bases, J lost 6 bases, and 14 bases lay in between. CDR3 loop: CSVDSLGGDGYTF. CDR3 bases: TGCAGCGTTGATTCCCTTGGGGGGGATGGCTACACCTTC.

The rearrangement links TRBV10-1 to TRBJ2-2, with D unclear. Germline V lookup: CDR1 WNHNN, CDR2 SYGVQD (reference sequence). This CDR3 contains 13 residues. The V end lost 3 bases, the J end lost 5 bases, and 7 bases lay between the germline ends. This chain's CDR3 is CASSDGPTGELFF. In DNA, the CDR3 is TGCGCCAGCAGTGATGGTCCTACCGGGGAGCTGTTTTTT.

This clonotype is medium-sized. The CDR3 sequence is CASSLVPGGGNEQFF. CDR3 DNA: TGCGCCAGCAGCTTGGTTCCAGGGGGTGGCAATGAGCAGTTCTTC. V and J are TRBV5-1 and TRBJ2-1; 7 nucleotides match TRBD1. The length of the CDR3 is 15 residues. With 0 bases clipped from V and 6 bases from J, the junction kept 6 bases outside the gene matches. Looked up from germline, CDR1 is SGHRS and CDR2 is YFSETQ.